This record concerns one T cell receptor beta chain sequence. A read error may be the cause here, since a much bigger clone is one base away. The conserved closing phenylalanine or tryptophan is absent in this CDR3, likely reflecting a read error. The DNA is left out, because the CDR3 cannot be placed on it with certainty; the CDR3 is given as TCRdb lists it. This sample is drawn from a study of kidney transplant recipient with SARS-CoV-2 infection. The CDR3 length is 14 residues, termini included. A single record per CDR3 protein comes from TCRdb applying MiXCR to the reads. Seen here are 200,000 to 250,000 distinct CDR3 sequences, about 30% observed once, and the top ten hold roughly 7.3%.

Sample: a blood sample, taken at baseline and on roughly day 110 from a kidney transplant recipient. The sequence came from a male patient aged 25 to 39 who had COVID-19 and was a kidney transplant recipient. A share of the T cells may be of graft donor origin. This chain connects TRBV3-2 to TRBJ2-5. TRBV3-2 is a documented pseudogene. The CDR3 sequence: CASSPPLNKETQYL.